The rows below give T cell receptor beta chains drawn from one sample of a study of type 1 regulatory T cells. TCRdb independently ran MiXCR on the reads; one entry per CDR3 protein. The sample yields roughly 67,000 distinct CDR3 sequences, about 62% seen once. Their cognate antigens are unknown. The sample was cultured T cells, either the whole culture or a sorted T cell fraction (not recorded which). The receptors derive from a human donor in good health. The CDR3 runs from the conserved cysteine through the conserved F or W.

TRBV7-8,18,TRBJ1-4,CASSRGRQGKETNEKLFF
TRBV3-1,15,TRBJ2-1,CASSQGGTGGGEQFF
TRBV12-3/TRBV12-4,13,TRBJ1-1,CATRTGGSKSAFF
TRBV29-1,12,TRBJ1-5,CSVGHSNQPQHF
TRBV19,13,TRBJ2-1,CASSIGGDNEQFF
TRBV12-3/TRBV12-4,14,TRBJ2-5,CASKKEGTQETQYF
TRBV5-1,18,TRBJ2-1,CASRSGLTGMGSYNEQFF
TRBV20-1,14,TRBJ2-1,CSAERASGGNEQFF
TRBV7-2,18,TRBJ2-3,CASSFGTSGRAVSDTQYF
TRBV29-1,12,TRBJ1-2,CSTNRGDYGYTF
TRBV27,13,TRBJ1-1,CASSRQGWTEAFF
TRBV29-1,13,TRBJ2-1,CSVEERARSEQFF
TRBV20-1,14,TRBJ2-7,CSAKDWDRAYEQYF
TRBV20-1,14,TRBJ1-5,CSASPPGSNQPQHF
TRBV5-1,16,TRBJ2-1,CASSLVSGNSYNEQFF
TRBV7-9,12,TRBJ2-7,CASSPRGWEQYF
TRBV7-9,13,TRBJ1-3,CASRLSAGNTIYF
TRBV6-1,15,TRBJ2-3,CASSESVSSTDTQYF
TRBV4-3,17,TRBJ2-2,CASSQEWRTGVTGELFF
TRBV20-1,17,TRBJ2-3,CSAPSAGTSGSIDTQYF
TRBV15,17,TRBJ1-6,CATKVTLLSGGRSPLHF
TRBV9,14,TRBJ1-2,CASSDGTGRRGYTF
TRBV20-1,13,TRBJ2-7,CSALDRSTYEQYF
TRBV5-1,14,TRBJ2-4,CASTTGTGENIQYF
TRBV20-1,15,TRBJ2-2,CSARGGSTGTGELFF
TRBV5-1,15,TRBJ1-5,CASSLAPGGNQPQHF
TRBV20-1,13,TRBJ1-4,CSASRGQGQKLFF
TRBV4-1,16,TRBJ2-2,CASSQDDRPDTGELFF
TRBV7-2,18,TRBJ1-5,CASSLEGRRPQRNQPQHF
TRBV7-6,14,TRBJ2-5,CASNDPGGGETQYF
TRBV11-1,13,TRBJ1-1,CASSSTGNTEAFF
TRBV7-3,15,TRBJ1-1,CASSLNGGMNTEAFF
TRBV5-1,14,TRBJ2-7,CASSLAGSNYEQYF
TRBV10-3,14,TRBJ2-1,CAILPSGDHNEQFF
TRBV5-1,15,TRBJ2-1,CASSLSGTTYNEQFF
TRBV12-3/TRBV12-4,20,TRBJ2-6,CASKTQPPDRGVLGANVLTF
TRBV20-1,15,TRBJ1-1,CSARDGMGGDTEAFF
TRBV6-2/TRBV6-3,16,TRBJ1-2,CASSYLRDARNYGYTF
TRBV5-1,15,TRBJ2-5,CASSENKGQLETQYF
TRBV20-1,17,TRBJ2-1,CSGQIHGTSGRWDEQFF
TRBV5-1,15,TRBJ2-3,CASSTSREGSDTQYF
TRBV6-1,15,TRBJ1-1,CASSQIQGLGTEAFF
TRBV29-1,12,TRBJ1-4,CSVSPGSEKLFF
TRBV7-2,16,TRBJ2-3,CASSLSLAGPSPTQYF
TRBV7-9,12,TRBJ1-2,CASSFEGHGYTF
TRBV20-1,14,TRBJ2-1,CSASIPPGHNEQFF
TRBV5-1,14,TRBJ2-1,CASRASGKTNEQFF
TRBV7-2,13,TRBJ1-4,CASSPQGGEKLFF
TRBV18,15,TRBJ2-7,CASSPKGQGAGEQYF
TRBV7-9,13,TRBJ2-7,CASSLYQGHEQYF